This record looks at one TCR beta chain sequence and its context. Antigen specificity is unknown. Investigators did not record CMV serostatus for this donor. The sample comes from a study of cytomegalovirus exposure and HLA in healthy donors. The PCR made use of 60 Vbeta and 13 Jbeta primers. Sequenced by immunoSEQ multiplex PCR; TCRdb stores in-frame clones only, minus some. The sample carries just over 65,000 clones, 81% recorded once. The CDR3 has 15 residues. Trimming took 3 bases from V and 4 from J; bases not matched to a gene: 1. CDR1 SGDLS and CDR2 YYNGEE come from the germline V gene. Study-wide points: Earlier findings revealed that most TCR beta V segments proved productive either about 87% or about 30% of the time. The study put 150 to 200 TCR beta chains on its list as cytomegalovirus-associated. DRB1 had the most TCR associations and HLA-C the fewest, a later analysis found, with rates varying by HLA locus.

The sample taken for sequencing was PBMCs. The genes are TRBV9 and TRBJ2-7, with 16 nucleotides matching TRBD2. The source is a human donor in good health. CDR3 bases: TGTGCCAGCAGCGAGGGACTAGCGGGGGGGTACGAGCAGTACTTC. This codes for CASSEGLAGGYEQYF.